This TCR beta chain was recovered during a study of cytomegalovirus exposure and HLA in healthy donors. Concerning this clone itself: Antigen specificity is unknown.

Vbeta (60) and Jbeta (13) primers were used in the PCR. Assay used: immunoSEQ multiplex PCR; TCRdb lists only in-frame clones, some missing. The sample yields some 210,000 clones, around 73% seen once. The study's findings and limits: It was reportedly the case that the classifier diagnosed cytomegalovirus status with high specificity and sensitivity. Some V segments could not be told apart, so they were left out, TRBV6-2 and TRBV6-3 among them.

This CDR3 is 14 amino acids long. Germline V gives CDR1 SGHTA, CDR2 FQGTGA. The V end was cut by 4 bases, the J end by 5 bases, with 12 bases between. The chain links TRBV7-3 to TRBJ2-1; tentatively, D is TRBD1 (6 bases). The source of this sequence is a male donor in good health and CMV-seronegative. The sample comprised PBMCs. This chain's CDR3 is CASSSRPGDNEQFF. The CDR3 nucleotides are TGTGCCAGCAGCTCAAGGCCAGGGGACAATGAGCAGTTCTTC.